This T cell receptor (beta chain) derives from a study of cytomegalovirus exposure and HLA in healthy donors (dated by TCRdb to about 2017). Study-wide context: In an earlier analysis of roughly 590 of the donors, 250 to 350 Gb of sequence data and 100 million or so unique TCR beta sequences from about 190 million T cells were reported. An early release covering about 600 HLA-typed donors comprised approximately 300 gigabases of sequencing data and 85 million to 100 million unique TCR sequences. Of the 398 genotyped donors, 70% to 90% were placed in the genetic ancestry cluster associated with self-reported Caucasian donors. The study was designed to test whether signatures of past pathogen exposure could be identified by cataloging public T cell receptors. The study profiled the T cell repertoires of fewer than 850 subjects by immunosequencing and related them to cytomegalovirus serostatus. In addition to the first cohort of 666 subjects, a separate validation cohort of 130 or so different subjects was used. The study combined high-throughput TCR immunosequencing, statistical association of individual TCRs with disease status, and machine learning to predict cytomegalovirus infection status. To study patterns of TCR occurrence, a later analysis re-analyzed previously published TCR beta repertoires from 666 donors and added high-resolution HLA genotyping. Rather than using new phenotypic data, the later analysis identified candidate immune exposures from TCR beta sequences and from how often those sequences occurred across donors. An earlier analysis of fewer than 750 of the donors used high-throughput TCR beta sequencing to judge whether each TCR beta V gene segment behaved as functional or pseudogenic. Donor age, sex, ethnicity and CMV serostatus were collected together with the repertoire data. A later genetic analysis used genome-wide SNP genotypes for about 65% of the roughly 670 donors, treating that subset as a discovery cohort. Every discovery cohort repertoire had been produced on one sequencing platform. Both class I and class II loci were covered by HLA typing, at four-digit resolution. Typing coverage varied by locus: roughly 629-640 donors for A, B, C, DRB1 and DQB1; around 560 for DQA1; around 570 for DPA1; 450 to 480 for DPB1. A few DR-DQ haplotypes were treated as single units for association and clustering because of strong linkage in the cohort. Across some 400 genotyped donors of the cohort, an average of roughly 230,000 unique TCR beta nucleotide sequences per donor were sequenced, and 15% to 20% of those sequences were non-productive.

The germline V gene (reference sequence) provides CDR1 MNHEY and CDR2 SMNVEV. Including cysteine and phenylalanine, the CDR3 has 17 amino acids. Only the CDR3 portion is preserved as DNA: 51 bases, with reading frame beginning at the first base. Between the V and J ends, shortened by 6 bases and 0 bases respectively, the junction contains 15 bases. The method behind the library was the immunoSEQ multiplex PCR assay. For the multiplex PCR, a mixture combining 60 forward primers for TCR Vbeta segments and 13 reverse primers for TCR Jbeta segments was used. The CDR3 region of rearranged TCR beta genes was amplified from genomic DNA by a multiplex PCR assay. The amplified TCR beta libraries were sequenced on the Illumina HiSeq System as 87-base-pair reads. The original pipeline was this. A later analysis tallied around 82 million unique TCR beta chains across the 600 to 700 repertoires, and around 10 million of those chains were shared by two or more donors. Raw reads were error-corrected and collapsed into unique sequences with a nearest-neighbor algorithm that merged closely related sequences to remove PCR and sequencing errors. Alignment of CDR3 sequences to IMGT reference sequences was used to assign V, D and J gene segments. Each retained sequence needed at least a six-nucleotide match to both a V gene segment and a J gene segment. A rearrangement counted as productive if the CDR3 had no stop codons and remained in frame with V and J, and every other rearrangement counted as non-productive. CDR3 was defined according to IMGT convention as the region running from the second conserved V-encoded cysteine to the conserved J-encoded phenylalanine. The earlier analysis of fewer than 750 of the donors excluded sequences that lacked an unambiguous match to a single V gene segment. An earlier analysis of some 610 of the donors called V segments functional above 56.7% productive rearrangements and segregating when the between-donor standard deviation exceeded 5%. A statistical classification framework was built for diagnosing cytomegalovirus status from the catalog of TCR beta chain sequences. A later analysis assigned V and J genes by comparing TCR nucleotide sequences with IMGT/GENE-DB human TR gene sequences. In a later analysis, CDR3 sequences and most-parsimonious VDJ recombination scenarios were assigned using the TCRdist pipeline. In a later analysis, every TCR beta chain was defined by the combination of its CDR3 amino acid sequence and its V-gene family, and reads without a unique V-gene family were dropped. To address suspected cross-contamination and a sequencing artifact, a later analysis removed 450 to 700 highly shared, low-generation-probability nucleotide sequences. A later analysis calculated a clonal expansion index for each public chain from normalized within-repertoire ranks of inferred template counts. In a later analysis, generation probabilities were computed using a VDJ recombination model fitted to out-of-frame rearrangements, and the results were checked against IGoR. In a later analysis, hypergeometric tests were used to score TCR-TCR, TCR-HLA and TCR-CMV co-occurrence, with a repertoire-size bias correction applied to TCR pairs. False discovery rates were estimated in a later analysis by permuting HLA or CMV assignments 20 times. In a later analysis, co-occurring TCRs were grouped using DBSCAN, and TCRdist sequence similarity was added for clustering within HLA-allele-positive subsets. For co-occurrence clustering, repertoires with fewer than 30,000 or more than 120,000 public chains were excluded, along with five or six repertoires with anomalous nucleotide sharing. TCRdb mirrors the immuneACCESS table, restricted to in-frame sequences. Some clones are absent from its copies; in checked studies, under half trace to an unresolved V gene, and the reason for the others is unknown. V and J calls and clone size are given by that table; D and trimming were obtained from the DNA. For this sample the table gives about 150,000 clones, of which 73% were detected only once. The ten biggest clones cover 1.6% of the sample.

In total, roughly 670 healthy bone marrow donors made up the cohort. At the time of sampling, all cohort members were nominally healthy, though unrecorded immune exposures were likely present. The donor tested CMV seronegative, placing the donor among the approximately 360 seronegative members of the cohort. A peripheral blood sample was provided by each donor, and peripheral blood mononuclear cells were used for TCR beta sequencing. Genomic DNA extraction from the blood cell samples was performed with the Qiagen DNeasy Blood Extraction Kit. This clone was observed a handful of times. The antigen it recognizes is unknown. It has no much larger one-base neighbor in the sample; base qualities were not kept. The full study reports these points: Because HLA typing was missing for some donors at each locus, association tests included only the typed subset. Because counts were too low, 15 or so rarely observed V segments, including chromosome 9 orphons, were excluded from the earlier analysis of 587 of the donors. Linkage disequilibrium might explain the correlated functional status among segregating V segments, but an unknown experimental factor could not be ruled out. The study listed 150 to 200 TCR beta chains as associated with cytomegalovirus. Broadly in line with IMGT annotations, most TCR beta V segments showed up in productive rearrangements about 87% or about 30% of the time in an earlier analysis of 587 of the donors. A group of highly shared sequence variants was considered likely to be a technical artifact of the sequencing pipeline. A further reported finding was that TCR beta sequences accurately predicted the HLA-A and HLA-B alleles for most subjects in the first cohort. According to a later genetic analysis, donors in an Asian-associated ancestry cluster had fewer N-insertions in productive TCRs than the approximately 670-donor mean. Immune exposure information for the cohort was limited to CMV serostatus. In vitro tests confirmed that a few of the cytomegalovirus-associated TCR beta chains recognize cytomegalovirus antigens. When HLA alleles, especially DR and DQ, strongly co-occurred, TCR associations were difficult to assign to individual alleles. Presence/absence analyses assumed roughly uniform sequencing depth across donors, an assumption that may not hold. In a later analysis, most CMV-associated TCR beta chains were found to appear HLA-restricted, with HLA associations seemingly driven largely by CMV exposure. According to a later analysis, TCR association rates differed among HLA loci, with DRB1 alleles showing the most associated TCRs and HLA-C alleles showing the fewest. In this cohort, only TCR beta chains were sequenced, and detectable features were limited by the absence of alpha or paired-chain data. A later analysis associated about 17,000 TCR beta sequences with specific HLA alleles at a false discovery rate of 0.05. In a later analysis, several top co-occurrence clusters were reported to appear linked to parvovirus B19, influenza, CMV and Epstein-Barr virus. The classifier was reported to diagnose cytomegalovirus status with high specificity and sensitivity in both the original cohort and the validation cohort. Across donors, most TCR sequences were observed very rarely, whereas some public TCRs were present in many individuals. A later genetic analysis associated a missense DCLRE1C variant with V-gene and J-gene trimming of TCR beta chains, and an independent cohort replicated the association. It was suggested by the authors that the approach could potentially be generalized to other disease states and immunological phenotypes. Because the 87-base-pair reads could not distinguish some IMGT-functional V segments, including TRBV6-2 and TRBV6-3, those segments were excluded. A later analysis found that HLA-associated TCR beta chains were more clonally expanded and had lower generation probabilities than equally common non-associated chains.

The specimen was PBMCs. This receptor was identified in a woman younger than 30 in good health and CMV-seronegative. Here the chain combines TRBV27 and TRBJ2-6; a confident D gene designation cannot be given. In nucleotides, the sequence is TGTGCCAGCAGACCACATGGAGCCCTCTCTGGGGCCAACGTCCTGACTTTC. Translated, it reads CASRPHGALSGANVLTF.